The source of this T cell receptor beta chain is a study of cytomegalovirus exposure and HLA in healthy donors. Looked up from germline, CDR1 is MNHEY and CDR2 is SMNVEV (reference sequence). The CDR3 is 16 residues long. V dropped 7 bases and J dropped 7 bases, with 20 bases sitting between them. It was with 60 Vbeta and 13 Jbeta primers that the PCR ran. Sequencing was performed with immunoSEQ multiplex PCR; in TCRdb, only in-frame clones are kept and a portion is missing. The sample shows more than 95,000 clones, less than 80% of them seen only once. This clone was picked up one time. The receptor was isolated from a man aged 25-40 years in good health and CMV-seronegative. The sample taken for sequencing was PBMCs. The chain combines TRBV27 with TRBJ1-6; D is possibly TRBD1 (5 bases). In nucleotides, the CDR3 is TGTGCCAGCACTCGCTGGGGGGGATTGAGAAATTCACCCCTCCACTTT. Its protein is CASTRWGGLRNSPLHF.